Described below is a single TCR beta chain sequence and its context. The antigen is not known. The data are from a study of regulatory T cells. Whole-study results and caveats: CD3G-deficient patients' regulatory T cells showed reduced Shannon diversity versus autologous conventional CD4+ and control regulatory cells. Unique productive TRB reads were about tenfold lower in patient Treg samples than controls. Skewed V and J usage and few unique V-J pairs marked patient repertoires, most in Tregs.

After removal of 5 bases from V and 5 bases from J, the junction contained 5 bases not matched to a gene. This CDR3 spans 15 amino acids. The germline CDR1 and CDR2 sequences are MDHEN and SYDVKM. Amplification used 52 TRBV primers and 13 TRBJ primers. Using immunoSEQ multiplex PCR, the repertoire was profiled, and TCRdb retains in-frame clones only, with some absent. The sample consists of 3,000 to 5,000 clones, about 91% of them appearing once. V is TRBV28 and J is TRBJ2-3; 12 bases align to TRBD2. Input material: CD4+ Tregs sorted from blood. This sequence originates from a child younger than 10 with CD3G deficiency. For the CDR3, the DNA is TGTGCCAGCAGTGGGAGGACTAGCGGGATAGATACGCAGTATTTT. This translates into CASSGRTSGIDTQYF.